This T cell receptor beta chain originates from a study of CD8 T cells in ankylosing spondylitis. Trimming cost V 4 bases and J 6 bases; bases outside gene matches: 18. The CDR3 sequence is 18 residues long. Per germline, CDR1 SGHAT and CDR2 FQDESV (reference sequence). Study-wide results and caveats: As for the disease-linked clones, they showed a CD8+ phenotype and occurred at relatively low frequencies in peripheral blood. A TCR beta motif of under 10 highly homologous variants seemed to mark ankylosing spondylitis blood.

This clonotype came up many times. What it binds is not known. For TCR beta, libraries came from quantitative 5'-RACE with molecular barcodes. TCRdb used MiXCR to reprocess the 5' RACE reads, holding one entry per CDR3 protein. The data show about 510,000 distinct CDR3 sequences, approximately 5% seen once. This TCR was sampled from a male donor with ankylosing spondylitis. The gene calls are TRBV11-1 and TRBJ2-1; TRBD2 agrees at 7 bases. Sequencing input: blood, either unsorted or a sorted T cell fraction (not recorded which). In DNA, the CDR3 is TGTGCCAGCAGCTACTCTAGCGGCGGGTCCCCGGTGGCCAATGAGCAGTTCTTC. Protein sequence: CASSYSSGGSPVANEQFF. Combining the CDR3 with reference TRBV11-1 and TRBJ2-1 gives the whole variable domain EAEVAQSPRYKITEKSQAVAFWCDPISGHATLYWYRQILGQGPELLVQFQDESVVDDSQLPKDRFSAERLKGVDSTLKIQPAELGDSAMYLCASSYSSGGSPVANEQFFGPGTRLTVL.